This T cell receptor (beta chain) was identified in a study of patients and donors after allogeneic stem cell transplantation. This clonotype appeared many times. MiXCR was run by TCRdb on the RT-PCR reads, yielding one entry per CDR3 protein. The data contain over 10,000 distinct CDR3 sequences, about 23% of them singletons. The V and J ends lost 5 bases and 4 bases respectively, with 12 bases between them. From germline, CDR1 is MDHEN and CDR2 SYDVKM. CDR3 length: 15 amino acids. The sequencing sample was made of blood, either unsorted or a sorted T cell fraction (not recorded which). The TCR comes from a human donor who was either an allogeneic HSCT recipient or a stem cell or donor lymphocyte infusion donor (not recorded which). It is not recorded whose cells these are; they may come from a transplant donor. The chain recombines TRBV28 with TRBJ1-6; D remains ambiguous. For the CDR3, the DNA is TGTGCCAGCAGTCCGCTCAGCGAATATAATTCACCCCTCCACTTT. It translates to CASSPLSEYNSPLHF. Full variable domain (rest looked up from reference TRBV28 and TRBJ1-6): DVKVTQSSRYLVKRTGEKVFLECVQDMDHENMFWYRQDPGLGLRLIYFSYDVKMKEKGDIPEGYSVSREKKERFSLILESASTNQTSMYLCASSPLSEYNSPLHFGNGTRLTVT.